A single sample gave rise to the 24 T cell receptor beta chains below, sequenced in a study of blood T cells in healthy people across ages. The authors ran a second PCR of about 7 to 12 cycles using a sample-barcoded 5' primer and a J-beta primer mix. TCRdb re-called the 5' RACE reads with MiXCR, one entry per CDR3 protein. The sample lists around 690,000 distinct CDR3 sequences; around three fifths were seen once. The specimen was blood. These receptors came from a man in his fifties or sixties in good health.

The V call is TRBV2, the J call TRBJ2-7; 8 nucleotides line up with TRBD2. CDR1 is SNHLY, CDR2 FYNNEI, per germline. The CDR3 sequence is 11 residues long. The J segment lost 12 bases and the V segment lost 5 bases, leaving 6 bases of the junction unmatched. This CDR3 is CASSPGTSSYF. CDR3 in DNA: TGTGCCAGCAGTCCCGGGACTAGTTCGTACTTC.

The V call is TRBV15, the J call TRBJ1-4; no clear D. This CDR3 is built from 15 residues. Germline V gene lookup returns CDR1 LNHNV and CDR2 YYDKDF (reference sequence). V shed 1 base and J shed 0 bases, with 6 bases lying between them. CDR3 sequence: CATSRGSSTNEKLFF. As DNA, the CDR3 is TGTGCCACCAGCAGAGGCAGTTCAACTAATGAAAAACTGTTTTTT.

The V call is TRBV4-2, the J call TRBJ1-4; no firm D call. The germline V and J ends were trimmed by 0 bases and 0 bases, with 8 bases remaining between them. The CDR3 totals 16 residues. The germline V gene encodes CDR1 LGHNA and CDR2 YNFKEQ. CDR3 residues: CASSQEGIPTNEKLFF. The CDR3 DNA is TGTGCCAGCAGCCAAGAAGGCATTCCAACTAATGAAAAACTGTTTTTT.

The chain has TRBV27 and TRBJ2-7, with D perhaps TRBD1 (6 bases). The CDR3 covers 13 residues. V lost 4 bases, J lost 3 bases, and 10 bases lay in between. Germline V gives CDR1 MNHEY, CDR2 SMNVEV (reference sequence). CDR3 residues: CASSSAGDYEQYF. The DNA of the CDR3 is TGTGCCAGCAGTTCGGCAGGGGACTACGAGCAGTACTTC.

This sequence joins TRBV5-1 and TRBJ2-5; the match to TRBD2 covers 9 bases. J gave up 2 bases and V 7 bases, and 3 bases lay outside the gene matches. CDR1 is SGHRS, CDR2 YFSETQ, per germline. The CDR3 runs 13 residues. CDR3 sequence: CASAGGEQETQYF. CDR3 in DNA: TGCGCCAGCGCGGGGGGGGAACAAGAGACCCAGTACTTC.

As for this clonotype: The germline gene is not matched at one end of the junction; a read error may be the cause. The genes are TRBV15 and TRBJ2-7, with D unclear. Germline V CDR1 and CDR2: LNHNV, YYDKDF (reference sequence). The CDR3 is 15 amino acids. CDR3 loop: CATKAEVASSYEQYF. CDR3 coding DNA: TGCGCCACCAAAGCAGAAGTCGCCAGCTCCTACGAGCAGTACTTC.

The rearrangement uses TRBV2 and TRBJ2-5; D may be TRBD2 (6 bases). The CDR3 extends over 14 amino acids. Trimming removed 7 bases from V and 11 bases from J, with 23 bases in between. Germline V gene data show CDR1 as SNHLY and CDR2 as FYNNEI. CDR3 sequence reads: CASNPQGSGGEQYF. In DNA form, the CDR3 reads TGTGCCAGCAACCCCCAGGGCTCCGGGGGTGAGCAGTACTTC.

The chain combines TRBV9 with TRBJ2-1, with TRBD2 matching over 7 bases. The CDR3 has 20 residues. Unmatched junction bases numbered 16, after V lost 1 base and J lost 0 bases. CDR1 is SGDLS and CDR2 is YYNGEE in the germline V gene. In nucleotides, the CDR3 is TGTGCCAGCAGCGTAACCCCCGGGATTAGCGGGTCCAGCTCCTACAATGAGCAGTTCTTC. This encodes CASSVTPGISGSSSYNEQFF.

V and J are TRBV29-1 and TRBJ1-1, with 8 bases matching TRBD1. Trimming cost V 3 bases and J 3 bases; bases outside gene matches: 6. The germline V gene has CDR1 SQVTM and CDR2 ANQGSEA. The CDR3 has 14 residues. As DNA, the CDR3 is TGCAGCGTTGATTCGCAGGGGGCGGACACTGAAGCTTTCTTT. This sequence encodes CSVDSQGADTEAFF.

Here the CDR3 DNA reads TGTGCCAGCAGTCCTTGGGAGAGAAACACCGGGGAGCTGTTTTTT. This gives the protein CASSPWERNTGELFF. The chain joins TRBV7-2 to TRBJ2-2, with a tentative D call TRBD2 (5 bases). Trimming took off 6 bases at V and 2 bases at J, with 13 bases between the two ends. The CDR3 spans 15 residues. In germline, CDR1 is SGHTA, CDR2 FQGNSA.

This clonotype has a handful of counts. The rearrangement uses TRBV6-6 and TRBJ2-7; D is perhaps TRBD1 (5 bases). The J call is doubtful: the DNA matches TRBJ2-4 better. Per the germline V gene, CDR1 is MNHNY and CDR2 is SVGAGI (reference sequence). The CDR3 covers 13 residues. This chain's CDR3 is CASSPPGMDIQYF. The CDR3 DNA reads as TGTGCCAGCAGCCCCCCAGGGATGGACATTCAGTACTTC.

About this clonotype itself: Relative to the germline gene, one junction end is altered; a read error may explain this. The chain carries TRBV7-9 and TRBJ1-6, with D possibly being TRBD1 (5 bases). Germline V CDR1 and CDR2: SEHNR, FQNEAQ (reference sequence). The CDR3 consists of 16 residues. CDR3 region: CAGSLEGLLYNSPLHF. In DNA form, the CDR3 reads TGTGCCGGCAGCTTGGAGGGACTTCTTTATAATTCACCCCTCCACTTT. The whole variable domain, filled in from reference TRBV7-9 and TRBJ1-6, reads DTGVSQNPRHKITKRGQNVTFRCDPISEHNRLYWYRQTLGQGPEFLTYFQNEAQLEKSRLLSDRFSAERPKGSFSTLEIQRTEQGDSAMYLCAGSLEGLLYNSPLHFGNGTRLTVT.

V gene TRBV16 combines with J gene TRBJ2-7; TRBD1 matches 8 bases. Germline trimming cut 6 bases from V and 5 bases from J; bases unmatched to any gene: 12. CDR3 length: 15 residues. Germline values: CDR1 KGHSY, CDR2 FQNENV. In nucleotides, the CDR3 is TGTGCCAGCAGTCGAGGACAGGGCCTCTTAAACGAGCAGTACTTC. It yields the protein CASSRGQGLLNEQYF.

This clonotype appeared once. V is TRBV5-1 and J is TRBJ2-5; 11 bases align to TRBD2. The CDR3 is 15 residues long. Per germline, CDR1 SGHRS and CDR2 YFSETQ. The J segment lost 5 bases and the V segment lost 5 bases, leaving 8 bases of the junction unmatched. The CDR3 DNA follows: TGCGCCAGCAGGAGGGAGACTAGCGGGGAGGAGACCCAGTACTTC. It encodes CASRRETSGEETQYF.

CDR3 DNA sequence: TGCAGCGTCCTAGGGCAGCGGGGCGAGCAGTACTTC. Amino acids: CSVLGQRGEQYF. The chain combines TRBV29-1 with TRBJ2-4; 7 bases align to TRBD2. Gene TRBJ2-7 matches the end of the DNA better, so the J call may be wrong. The CDR3 runs to 12 residues. Germline V gene lookup returns CDR1 SQVTM and CDR2 ANQGSEA.

This rearrangement joins TRBV12-3 or TRBV12-4 to TRBJ2-5, with 7 bases aligning to TRBD2. The CDR3 is 14 residues long. The J segment lost 1 base and the V segment lost 6 bases, leaving 5 bases of the junction unmatched. The chain's CDR3 is CASSFRGGQETQYF. CDR3 in DNA: TGTGCCAGCAGCTTTCGCGGGGGCCAAGAGACCCAGTACTTC.

The gene calls are TRBV3-1 and TRBJ2-5, with 16 bases aligning to TRBD2. Per germline, CDR1 LGHDT and CDR2 YNNKEL (reference sequence). The ends lost 4 bases at V and 11 bases at J; junction bases unmatched: 10. The CDR3 sequence is 16 residues long. This CDR3 reads CASSLSGGTSGGAQYF. In DNA, the CDR3 is TGTGCCAGCAGCCTTTCAGGAGGGACTAGCGGGGGGGCACAGTACTTC.

The chain employs TRBV20-1 and TRBJ2-1, with 9 bases fitting TRBD1. The DNA end favors TRBJ2-7, so the J call may be wrong. Germline V lookup: CDR1 DFQATT, CDR2 SNEGSKA (reference sequence). The CDR3 spans 15 residues. This chain's CDR3 is CSARRSGTGSYEQYF. CDR3 DNA sequence: TGCAGTGCTAGACGGTCCGGGACAGGGTCCTACGAGCAGTACTTC.

This clonotype occurred a few times. The chain has TRBV5-1 and TRBJ2-5; 7 positions agree with TRBD2. Germline V gene sequence: CDR1 SGHRS, CDR2 YFSETQ. V lost 4 bases and J lost 0; bases outside the gene matches: 3. The CDR3 has 14 residues. The CDR3 region is CASSLGLDQETQYF. CDR3 coding DNA: TGCGCCAGCAGCCTTGGACTAGACCAAGAGACCCAGTACTTC.

The rearrangement uses TRBV7-2 and TRBJ2-1; 10 bases map to TRBD2. Trimming removed 5 bases from V and 2 bases from J; junction bases left unmatched: 6. There are 16 residues in the CDR3. The germline V gene has CDR1 SGHTA and CDR2 FQGNSA. The CDR3 sequence is CASSLQAGGTYNEQFF. The CDR3 DNA reads as TGTGCCAGCAGCCTCCAAGCGGGGGGGACCTACAATGAGCAGTTCTTC.

V usage is TRBV18 and J usage is TRBJ2-5; D call uncertain. The J call may be mistaken, given a closer DNA end match to TRBJ2-1. The CDR3 spans 11 residues. The germline gives CDR1 KGHSH, CDR2 LQKENI. CDR3 nucleotides: TGTGCCAGCTCACCGGAAGAGACCCAGTTCTTC. Its translation: CASSPEETQFF.

The chain recombines TRBV4-2 with TRBJ1-2; D is perhaps TRBD1 (5 bases). This CDR3 has 15 residues. Germline V gives CDR1 LGHNA, CDR2 YNFKEQ. Trimming took off 4 bases at V and 0 bases at J, with 12 bases between the two ends. CDR3 in DNA: TGTGCCAGCAGCCCCCCGACAGTTCCTAACTATGGCTACACCTTC. Translating it yields CASSPPTVPNYGYTF.

V and J are TRBV20-1 and TRBJ1-1, with no clear D. The CDR3 spans 12 residues. CDR1 DFQATT and CDR2 SNEGSKA come from the germline V gene (reference sequence). V lost 3 bases to trimming and J lost 1 base, with 6 bases between them. This CDR3 is CSARPPNTEAFF. The CDR3 bases are TGCAGTGCTAGGCCGCCGAACACTGAAGCTTTCTTT.

The chain links TRBV10-3 to TRBJ2-1; 9 bases map to TRBD2. V gave up 5 bases and J gave up 7 bases; unmatched junction bases: 6. The CDR3 extends over 14 amino acids. From germline, CDR1 is ENHRY and CDR2 SYGVKD. The CDR3 reads CAISMSGGTNEQFF. The CDR3 bases are TGTGCCATCAGTATGAGCGGGGGGACTAATGAGCAGTTCTTC.